This T cell receptor beta chain was identified during a study of T cell responses to AZD1222 COVID-19 vaccine. Study results and limitations: Donors in the cohort were predominantly white British and more often female, and clonal diversity was possibly underestimated. With dominance at 160-218 and 743-854, vaccine-associated CD4 TCRs spanned spike. Breadth and depth of Spike-specific TCRs rose after two AZD1222 doses.

Sequenced by immunoSEQ multiplex PCR; TCRdb stores in-frame clones only, minus some. The sample lists about 140,000 clones, approximately 90% occurring once. This CDR3 contains 15 residues. V was trimmed by 9 bases and J by 0 bases, leaving 15 bases between them. Germline V gene sequence: CDR1 SGHDN, CDR2 FVKESK. The table lists this clone with a few counts. The antigen is unknown. The specimen comprised peripheral blood, sampled on day 0 of AZD1222 vaccination. The origin of this receptor is an adult in good health. The J gene is TRBJ1-3, the V gene TRBV14; TRBD1 is a possible D gene (6 bases). This CDR3 is CASGAGARSGNTIYF. The CDR3, as DNA: TGTGCCAGTGGGGCGGGGGCCCGCTCTGGAAACACCATATATTTT. The full variable domain, with the rest looked up from reference TRBV14 and TRBJ1-3, is EAGVTQFPSHSVIEKGQTVTLRCDPISGHDNLYWYRRVMGKEIKFLLHFVKESKQDESGMPNNRFLAERTGGTYSTLKVQPAELEDSGVYFCASGAGARSGNTIYFGEGSWLTVV.